The next 4 T cell receptor beta chains were all read from a single sample in a study of blood T cells in healthy people across ages. PCR was performed a second time for roughly 7 to 12 cycles using a sample-barcoded 5' primer and a J-beta primer mix. TCRdb redid the calling of the 5' RACE reads with MiXCR, one entry per CDR3 protein. The sample lists over 950,000 distinct CDR3 sequences; 35% to 45% were seen once. Material: blood. These receptors originate from a man aged 18 to 29 in good health.

This clonotype has more than one count but fewer than ten. The chain joins TRBV20-1 to TRBJ1-6; D not certain. Trimming stripped 7 bases from V and 9 bases from J, with 16 bases between. The CDR3 is 13 residues long. From germline, CDR1 is DFQATT and CDR2 SNEGSKA (reference sequence). In DNA, the CDR3 is TGCAGTGTTCGGGCGTCCGACTCTTCACCCCTCCACTTT. This gives the protein CSVRASDSSPLHF.

The gene calls are TRBV20-1 and TRBJ2-5; 7 nucleotides line up with TRBD2. Matching the DNA end better, TRBJ2-4 makes the J call doubtful. From germline, CDR1 is DFQATT and CDR2 SNEGSKA (reference sequence). The CDR3 length is 16 residues. Here the CDR3 DNA reads TGCAGTGCTAGAGATGTTAGGGGCGGGGGCAAAAACATTCAGTACTTC. Its protein product is CSARDVRGGGKNIQYF.

This clonotype was found a few times. The chain carries TRBV27 and TRBJ2-5; D is unresolved. V was clipped by 5 bases and J by 4 bases, with 14 bases between them. There are 14 residues in the CDR3. Germline loops: CDR1 MNHEY, CDR2 SMNVEV (reference sequence). This CDR3 reads CASSPGRPLETQYF. CDR3 sequence (DNA): TGTGCCAGCAGTCCGGGCCGCCCGCTAGAGACCCAGTACTTC.

This clonotype was counted a single time. J is TRBJ2-1 and V is TRBV27, with 7 bases lining up with TRBD1. The CDR3 length is 15 residues. After removal of 1 base from V and 5 bases from J, the junction contained 5 bases not matched to a gene. The germline gives CDR1 MNHEY, CDR2 SMNVEV (reference sequence). For the CDR3, the DNA is TGTGCCAGCAGTTTATGGGGACAGCATAACAATGAGCAGTTCTTC. Protein sequence: CASSLWGQHNNEQFF.